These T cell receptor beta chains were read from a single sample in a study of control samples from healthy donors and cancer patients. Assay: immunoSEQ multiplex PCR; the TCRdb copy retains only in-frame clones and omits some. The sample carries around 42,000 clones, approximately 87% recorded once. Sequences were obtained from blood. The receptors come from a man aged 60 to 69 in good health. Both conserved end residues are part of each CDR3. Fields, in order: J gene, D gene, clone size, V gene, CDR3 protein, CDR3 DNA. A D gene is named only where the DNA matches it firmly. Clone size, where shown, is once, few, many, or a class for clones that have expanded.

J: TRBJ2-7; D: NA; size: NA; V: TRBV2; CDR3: CASIYNLAYEQYF; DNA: TGTGCCAGCATCTACAACCTAGCCTACGAGCAGTACTTC
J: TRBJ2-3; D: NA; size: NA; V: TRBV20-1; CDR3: CSASSPGTDTQYF; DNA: TGCAGTGCAAGTAGCCCCGGGACAGATACGCAGTATTTT
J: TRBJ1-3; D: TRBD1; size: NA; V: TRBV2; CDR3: CASSVLQGATGNTIYF; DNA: TGTGCCAGCAGTGTACTGCAGGGGGCTACTGGAAACACCATATATTTT
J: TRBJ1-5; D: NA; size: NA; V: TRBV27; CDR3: CASSYGGDQPQHF; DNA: TGTGCCAGCAGTTACGGGGGTGACCAGCCCCAGCATTTT
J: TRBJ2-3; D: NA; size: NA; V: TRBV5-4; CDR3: CASTSTGYRDVASRQYF; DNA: TGTGCCAGCACAAGTACCGGATACAGGGACGTCGCCTCCCGGCAGTATTTT
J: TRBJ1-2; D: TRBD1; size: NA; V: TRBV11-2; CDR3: CASSLGQGADYGYTF; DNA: TGTGCCAGCAGCTTAGGACAGGGAGCCGACTATGGCTACACCTTC
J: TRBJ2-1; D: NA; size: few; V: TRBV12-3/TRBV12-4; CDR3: CASSFREQEQFF; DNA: TGTGCCAGCAGTTTCCGGGAGCAAGAGCAGTTCTTC
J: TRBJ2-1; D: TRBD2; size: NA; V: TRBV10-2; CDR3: CASTRGRAGEGNEQFF; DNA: TGCGCCAGCACCCGCGGACGAGCGGGGGAGGGAAATGAGCAGTTCTTC
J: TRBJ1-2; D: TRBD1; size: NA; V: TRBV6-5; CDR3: CASSYQTGRLGGYTF; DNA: TGTGCCAGCAGTTACCAGACAGGGCGGTTGGGGGGCTACACCTTC
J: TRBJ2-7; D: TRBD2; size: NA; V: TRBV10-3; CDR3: CAISFGLAGDPYEQYF; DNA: TGTGCCATCAGCTTCGGACTAGCGGGGGACCCCTACGAGCAGTACTTC
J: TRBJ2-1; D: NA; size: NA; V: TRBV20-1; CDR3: CSARTTYEQFF; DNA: TGCAGTGCGAGGACAACCTATGAGCAGTTCTTC
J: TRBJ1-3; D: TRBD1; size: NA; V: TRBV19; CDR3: CASRMGQLFGNTIYF; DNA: TGTGCCAGTAGGATGGGACAGCTTTTTGGAAACACCATATATTTT
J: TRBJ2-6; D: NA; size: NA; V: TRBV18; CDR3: CASSPGQSGANVLTF; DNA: TGTGCCAGCTCACCTGGACAGTCTGGGGCCAACGTCCTGACTTTC
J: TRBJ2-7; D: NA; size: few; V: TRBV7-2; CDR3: CASSLDGRLQYF; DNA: TGTGCCAGCAGCTTAGACGGACGCCTTCAGTACTTC
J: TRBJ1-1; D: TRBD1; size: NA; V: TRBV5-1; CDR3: CASSLQEQGVEISFF; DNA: TGCGCCAGCAGCTTACAAGAACAGGGGGTGGAGATATCTTTCTTT
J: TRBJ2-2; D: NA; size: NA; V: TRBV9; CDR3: CASSVDNIGTGELFF; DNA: TGTGCCAGCAGCGTAGATAACATCGGCACCGGGGAGCTGTTTTTT
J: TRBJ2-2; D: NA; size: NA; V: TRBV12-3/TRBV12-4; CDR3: CASSLGTTGELFF; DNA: TGTGCCAGCAGTTTAGGCACCACCGGGGAGCTGTTTTTT
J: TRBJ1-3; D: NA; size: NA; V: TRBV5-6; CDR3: CASSFRSRRVRGNTIYF; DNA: TGTGCCAGCAGCTTCCGATCCCGACGCGTGAGAGGAAACACCATATATTTT
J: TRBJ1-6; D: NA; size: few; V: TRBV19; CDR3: CASRLSSYNSPLHF; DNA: TGTGCCAGTAGACTAAGCTCCTATAATTCACCCCTCCACTTT
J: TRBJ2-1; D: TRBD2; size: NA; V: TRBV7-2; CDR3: CASSWGTSGSPSYNEQFF; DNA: TGTGCCAGCAGCTGGGGGACTAGCGGGAGTCCCTCCTACAATGAGCAGTTCTTC
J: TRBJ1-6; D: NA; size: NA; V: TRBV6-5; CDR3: CASSWQSSYNSPLHF; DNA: TGTGCCAGCAGTTGGCAGAGCTCCTATAATTCACCCCTCCACTTT
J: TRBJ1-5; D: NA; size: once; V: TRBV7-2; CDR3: CASSPNLGNQPQHF; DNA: TGTGCCAGCAGCCCTAATTTAGGCAATCAGCCCCAGCATTTT
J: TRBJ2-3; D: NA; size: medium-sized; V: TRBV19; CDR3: CASSWRQGSDTQYF; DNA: TGTGCCAGTAGTTGGAGGCAGGGGTCAGATACGCAGTATTTT
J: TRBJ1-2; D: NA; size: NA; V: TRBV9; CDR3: CASSVGRGSYTF; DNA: TGTGCCAGCAGCGTAGGTAGAGGTAGCTACACCTTC
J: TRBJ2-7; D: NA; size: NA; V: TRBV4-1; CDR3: CASSQDEDGPGYEQYF; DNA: TGCGCCAGCAGCCAAGATGAGGACGGCCCGGGATACGAGCAGTACTTC
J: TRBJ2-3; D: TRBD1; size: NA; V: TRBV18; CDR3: CASSPDRIGPDTQYF; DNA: TGTGCCAGCTCCCCGGACAGGATAGGCCCAGATACGCAGTATTTT
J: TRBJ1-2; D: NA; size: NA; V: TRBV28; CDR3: CASHTGSTAYGYTF; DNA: TGTGCCAGCCATACAGGGTCCACTGCCTATGGCTACACCTTC
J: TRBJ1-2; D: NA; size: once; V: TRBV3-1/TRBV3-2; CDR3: CASSRIDSNYGYTF; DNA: TGTGCCAGCAGCCGGATAGACAGTAACTATGGCTACACTTTC
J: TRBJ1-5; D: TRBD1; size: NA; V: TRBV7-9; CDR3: CASSLAGTAYSNQPQHF; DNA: TGTGCCAGCAGCTTAGCAGGGACAGCTTATAGCAATCAGCCCCAGCATTTT
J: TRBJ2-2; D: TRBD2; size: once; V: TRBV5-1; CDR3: CASSLTAGGPSGELFF; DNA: TGCGCCAGCAGCTTGACAGCGGGGGGGCCGTCTGGGGAGCTGTTTTTT
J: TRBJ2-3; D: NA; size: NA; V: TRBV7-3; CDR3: CASSRDHTSTDTQYF; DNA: TGTGCCAGCAGCCGGGACCACACGAGCACAGATACGCAGTATTTT
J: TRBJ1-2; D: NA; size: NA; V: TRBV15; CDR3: CATSSDRGYGYTF; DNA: TGTGCCACCAGCAGTGACAGAGGCTATGGCTACACCTTC
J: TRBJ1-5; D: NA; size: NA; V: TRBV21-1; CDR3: CASSKKGQGASSSQPQHF; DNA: TGTGCCAGCAGCAAAAAGGGACAGGGGGCCTCCTCGAGTCAGCCCCAGCATTTT
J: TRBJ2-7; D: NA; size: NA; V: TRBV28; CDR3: CASSLFAGPSGQYF; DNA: TGTGCCAGCAGTTTATTTGCAGGCCCGAGCGGGCAGTACTTC
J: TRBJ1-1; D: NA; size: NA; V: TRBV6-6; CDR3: CASSYSSGANTEAFF; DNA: TGTGCCAGCAGTTACTCGTCAGGAGCGAACACTGAAGCTTTCTTT
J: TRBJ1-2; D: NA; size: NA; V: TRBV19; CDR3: CASLPDNNYGYTF; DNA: TGTGCCAGTTTACCAGACAATAACTATGGCTACACCTTC
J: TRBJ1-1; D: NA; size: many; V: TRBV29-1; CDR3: CSVVSQMNTEAFF; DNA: TGCAGCGTTGTTTCTCAGATGAACACTGAAGCTTTCTTT
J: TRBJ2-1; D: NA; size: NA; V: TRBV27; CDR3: CASSLRGYNEQFF; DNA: TGTGCCAGCAGCCTCAGGGGTTACAATGAGCAGTTCTTC
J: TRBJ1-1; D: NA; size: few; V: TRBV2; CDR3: CASRQGQTNTEAFF; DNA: TGTGCCAGCAGGCAAGGACAGACGAACACTGAAGCTTTCTTT
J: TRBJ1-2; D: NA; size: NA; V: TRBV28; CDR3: CASSSTPNYGYTF; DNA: TGTGCCAGCAGTTCGACACCAAACTATGGCTACACCTTC
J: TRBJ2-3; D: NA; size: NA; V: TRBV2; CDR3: CASSDVSSTDTQYF; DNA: TGTGCCAGCAGTGATGTGTCTAGCACAGATACGCAGTATTTT
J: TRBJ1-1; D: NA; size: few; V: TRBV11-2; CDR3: CASITGGGDPEAFF; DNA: TGTGCCAGCATCACTGGAGGGGGAGATCCTGAAGCTTTCTTT
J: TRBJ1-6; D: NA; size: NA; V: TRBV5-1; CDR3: CASSLGSSYNSPLHF; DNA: TGCGCCAGCAGCTTGGGAAGCTCCTATAATTCACCCCTCCACTTT